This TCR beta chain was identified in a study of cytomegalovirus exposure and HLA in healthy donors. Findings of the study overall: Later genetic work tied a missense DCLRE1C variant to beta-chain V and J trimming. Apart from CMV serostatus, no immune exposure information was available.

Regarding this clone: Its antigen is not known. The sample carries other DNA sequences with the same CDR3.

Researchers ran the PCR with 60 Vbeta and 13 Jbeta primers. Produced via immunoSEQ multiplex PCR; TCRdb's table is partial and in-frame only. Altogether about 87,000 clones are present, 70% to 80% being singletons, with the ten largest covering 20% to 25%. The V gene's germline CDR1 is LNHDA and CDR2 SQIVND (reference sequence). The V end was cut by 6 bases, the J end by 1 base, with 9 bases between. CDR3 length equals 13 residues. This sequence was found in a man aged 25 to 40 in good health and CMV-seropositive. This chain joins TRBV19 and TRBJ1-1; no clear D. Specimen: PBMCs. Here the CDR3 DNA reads TGTGCCAGTAGCCAAACAGCGAACACTGAAGCTTTCTTT. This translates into CASSQTANTEAFF.